These T cell receptor beta chains were read from a single sample in a study of blood T cell repertoires in COVID-19. Clones were read by immunoSEQ multiplex PCR, and TCRdb kept only the in-frame ones, dropping some. The sample includes 45,000 to 60,000 clones, approximately 91% of them seen just once. The sequenced material came from peripheral blood. The receptors come from a man between 45 and 60 years old with active COVID-19. Each CDR3 is given without its conserved first and last residue. The size field is filled for only some rows; it gives once, few, many or a size class.

v_gene,j_gene,abundance,CDR3aa
TRBV11-2,TRBJ2-5,.,ASSRGLAGYQETQY
TRBV5-8,TRBJ2-3,.,ASSLARYSTDTQY
TRBV9,TRBJ2-3,.,ASSESAGGTDTQY
TRBV6-5,TRBJ1-5,.,ASSYSWPNQPQH
TRBV5-5,TRBJ2-5,.,ASSRGTEGLRGTQY
TRBV27,TRBJ1-1,.,ASKPTGTPEAF
TRBV27,TRBJ1-2,once,ASSLTAGTGGHYT
TRBV5-1,TRBJ2-1,.,ASSLATGLDEQF
TRBV11-2,TRBJ2-1,.,ASSGQRGNEQF
TRBV18,TRBJ1-5,.,ATTWGLNQPQH
TRBV24-1,TRBJ1-2,.,ATRSTDRGRGGYT
TRBV6-5,TRBJ1-2,.,ASSPTDNYGYT
TRBV2,TRBJ2-3,.,ASSEIGLATDTQY
TRBV3-1/TRBV3-2,TRBJ1-1,.,ASSQGGLYTEAF
TRBV12-3/TRBV12-4,TRBJ1-1,.,ASSFAGSTEAF
TRBV3-1/TRBV3-2,TRBJ1-2,.,ASSRNPGQGAGGYT
TRBV5-1,TRBJ2-3,few,ASSGTSGTDTQY
TRBV11-3,TRBJ2-1,.,ASSFRVAGANNEQF
TRBV7-8,TRBJ1-2,.,ASSLVFEGRVKRGYT
TRBV7-9,TRBJ1-1,.,ASSFRQGNTEAF
TRBV5-3,TRBJ2-1,.,ARSNPTSATYNEQF
TRBV5-4,TRBJ2-1,.,ASSRRTGVAYNEQF
TRBV7-8,TRBJ2-2,.,ASSFAAGVYTGELF
TRBV19,TRBJ2-2,.,ATPRNTGELF